One sample yielded the 2 T cell receptor beta chains listed below, sequenced in a study of blood T cells in healthy people across ages. Sample-barcoded 5' priming and a J-beta primer mix drove a second PCR of about 6 to 12 cycles. TCRdb reprocessed the 5' RACE reads via MiXCR and lists one record per CDR3 protein. Seen here are some 1.8 million distinct CDR3 sequences, about two fifths observed once, and the top ten hold about 23%. Sequencing was carried out using blood. These receptor sequences come from a human donor in good health.

This clonotype was found a few times. The rearrangement links TRBV28 to TRBJ1-1, with D tentatively TRBD1 (5 bases). The CDR3 runs to 13 residues. Germline V lookup: CDR1 MDHEN, CDR2 SYDVKM. V shed 3 bases and J shed 5 bases, with 10 bases lying between them. The CDR3 here is CASSLKGMTEAFF. DNA for the CDR3: TGTGCCAGCAGTTTGAAGGGGATGACTGAAGCTTTCTTT.

This clonotype was picked up a small number of times. This rearrangement joins TRBV5-1 to TRBJ2-7, with 10 bases matching TRBD1. With 4 bases clipped from V and 1 base from J, the junction kept 8 bases outside the gene matches. Germline loops: CDR1 SGHRS, CDR2 YFSETQ. The CDR3 is 16 amino acids. The CDR3 here is CASSETRTGGSYEQYF. The CDR3 coding sequence is TGCGCCAGCAGCGAAACACGGACAGGGGGGTCCTACGAGCAGTACTTC.